This T cell receptor beta chain comes out of a study of blood T cell repertoires in COVID-19. About the research overall: Specimens from acute and convalescent COVID-19 originated in the United States, Italy and Spain. The cDNA or gDNA used as material had been derived from T cells, B-cell-depleted T cells, or PBMCs.

Germline V gives CDR1 SGHAT, CDR2 FQNNGV. V lost 4 bases and J lost 2, with 15 bases in between. CDR3 length: 15 amino acids. This table comes from immunoSEQ multiplex PCR, and its TCRdb copy is limited to in-frame clones, with some not included. Of under 95,000 clones listed, about nine tenths were seen once; the top ten hold approximately 5%. This receptor was obtained from a woman aged 80 or over with acute or convalescent COVID-19. The specimen sequenced was peripheral blood. V and J are TRBV11-2 and TRBJ2-7, with TRBD1 as a possible D gene (6 bases). In DNA form, the CDR3 reads TGTGCCAGCAGCTCCCAGGGGCTGCTCCCCTACGAGCAGTACTTC. It encodes CASSSQGLLPYEQYF.